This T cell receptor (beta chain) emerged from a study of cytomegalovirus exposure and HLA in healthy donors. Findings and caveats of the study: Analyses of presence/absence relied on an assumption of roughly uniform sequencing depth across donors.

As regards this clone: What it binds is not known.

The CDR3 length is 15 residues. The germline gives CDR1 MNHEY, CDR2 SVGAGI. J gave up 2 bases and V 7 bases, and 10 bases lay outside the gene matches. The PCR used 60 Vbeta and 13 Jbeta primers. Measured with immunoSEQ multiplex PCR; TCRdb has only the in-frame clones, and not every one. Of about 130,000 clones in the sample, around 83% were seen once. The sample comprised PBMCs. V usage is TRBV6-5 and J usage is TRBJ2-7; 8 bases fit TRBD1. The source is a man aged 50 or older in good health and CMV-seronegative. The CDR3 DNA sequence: TGTGCCAGCACGGGTGAGGGGACAGGACCCTACGAGCAGTACTTC. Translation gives CASTGEGTGPYEQYF.